Sequencing of this T cell receptor beta chain was carried out in a study of T cell changes during pregnancy in multiple sclerosis. Here immunoSEQ multiplex PCR was the method, and the copy in TCRdb shows in-frame clones only, minus some. The table records about 48,000 clones, over 85% of them present only once. Germline loops: CDR1 LNHDA, CDR2 SQIVND (reference sequence). The V and J ends lost 4 bases and 3 bases respectively, with 18 bases between them. The length of the CDR3 is 16 residues. The sequences come from CD4+ T cells from peripheral blood mononuclear cells, collected in the first trimester of pregnancy. The chain combines TRBV19 with TRBJ1-2; D might be TRBD1 (6 bases). The sequence derives from a female donor with multiple sclerosis, enrolled in a pregnancy study. The CDR3 bases are TGTGCCAGTAGTAGACGACAGGACTCCCCCGACTATGGCTACACCTTC. This sequence encodes CASSRRQDSPDYGYTF.